This entry features one T cell receptor beta chain sequence. What this receptor recognizes is not known. Base-call qualities are not available, and no considerably larger clone is one nucleotide away. Relative to germline, V is 6 bases shorter and J is 0 bases shorter, with 12 bases between their ends. The CDR3 holds 15 amino acids from the cysteine to the phenylalanine. The sequence is cut down to CDR3 DNA, 45 bases in frame from base 1. The CDR1 and CDR2 encoded by the germline V gene are SNHLY and FYNNEI. Library method: the immunoSEQ multiplex PCR assay. TCRdb carries this immuneACCESS record with in-frame sequences only. Its versions omit some clonotypes, under half of them owing to an unresolved V gene in the studies checked, with the rest unexplained. Present in this sample are under 450,000 clones, over 75% of which were seen just once. 5.5% to 7.5% of the sample is taken by the ten largest.

The source of the sample is a study of control samples from healthy donors and cancer patients (dated by TCRdb to about 2020). The chain is assembled from TRBV2 and TRBJ2-1; the D gene could be TRBD1 or TRBD2, each one agreeing over 5 bases. Sequencing input: PBMCs. This receptor was obtained from a man aged 35-49 years with head and neck cancer. The CDR3 reads CASRPVGTSYNEQFF. At the DNA level, the sequence is TGTGCCAGCAGGCCCGTGGGGACCTCCTACAATGAGCAGTTCTTC.